The TCR beta chain described here comes from a study of beta chain features in type 1 diabetes. Looked up from germline, CDR1 is LGHNA and CDR2 is YNFKEQ. The V and J ends lost 8 bases and 8 bases, in that order; junction bases with no gene match: 16. This CDR3 contains 16 residues. Once sorted, every population was more than 95% pure. The investigators reverse transcribed all of the isolated RNA, so they sequenced expressed TCRB transcripts. The method was immunoSEQ multiplex PCR; TCRdb's version includes in-frame clones alone and lacks a portion of them. Of about 930,000 clones detected, roughly 17% appear once; the ten largest clones hold about 0.02%.

The source of this sequence is a woman between 18 and 30 years old in good health. The rearrangement joins TRBV4-2 to TRBJ1-4, with 8 bases fitting TRBD1. Material for sequencing was naive CD4+ T cells from blood. The CDR3 loop is CASGGQAPGVLEKLFF. The CDR3 bases are TGTGCCAGCGGGGGACAGGCTCCTGGGGTTCTAGAAAAACTGTTTTTT.